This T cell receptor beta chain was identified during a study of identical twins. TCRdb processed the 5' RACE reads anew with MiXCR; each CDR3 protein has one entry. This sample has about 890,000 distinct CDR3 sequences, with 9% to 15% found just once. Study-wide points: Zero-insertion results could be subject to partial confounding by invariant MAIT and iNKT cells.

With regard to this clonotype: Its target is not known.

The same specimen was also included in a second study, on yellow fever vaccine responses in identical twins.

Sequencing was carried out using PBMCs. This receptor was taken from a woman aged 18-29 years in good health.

The CDR3 bases are TGTGCCAGCGCCGGTCTAGCGGACCCCATCTTACCGGAGACCCAGTACTTC. Encoded protein: CASAGLADPILPETQYF. The chain employs TRBV2 and TRBJ2-5; 7 bases fit TRBD2. Germline trimming cut 8 bases from V and 5 bases from J; bases unmatched to any gene: 20. CDR3 length: 17 residues. CDR1 and CDR2 from the germline V gene are SNHLY and FYNNEI.